A selection of T cell receptor beta chains follows, all from one sample in a study of T cell repertoires in cytomegalovirus infection. From the reads, TCRdb called clonotypes with MiXCR, one entry per CDR3 protein. The sample holds more than 150,000 distinct CDR3 sequences, 28% seen once. Material for sequencing was PBMCs. The receptors were sampled from a human donor in good health (CMV status not recorded). Some clones in this sample may be carry-over from other donors' samples. Each CDR3 is given with its conserved first and last residue. The order of the fields is V gene, CDR3 protein.

>TRBV7-4
CAGGATTGAHHF
>TRBV6-7
CASTDGGWPQHF
>TRBV6-5
CASSYNLGWGQTLNTEAFF
>TRBV4-1
CASSPRQGDQPQHF
>TRBV4-1
CASSPGTLSPANYGYTF
>TRBV12-3/TRBV12-4
CASSLAGDLHEQYF
>TRBV6-2/TRBV6-3
CASSYGARPYEQYF
>TRBV12-3/TRBV12-4
CASSPGGSTDTQYF
>TRBV7-2
CASSQGSTLANEQYF
>TRBV11-2
CASSPLPTRAFPFKQYF
>TRBV18
CASSQAGQGGFEQYF
>TRBV29-1
CSVDGGGGSTDTQYF
>TRBV6-2/TRBV6-3
CASSYELVPKTQYF
>TRBV12-3/TRBV12-4
CASSHGGVGTDTQYF
>TRBV12-3/TRBV12-4
CASSFPDGNSPLHF
>TRBV5-4
CASSLWGGEKLFF
>TRBV6-5
CASSELRGEQYF
>TRBV7-6
CASSDGGAGADTQYF
>TRBV7-9
CASSLVISKEAFF
>TRBV2
CASSVLHEQYF
>TRBV7-9
CASSEPGGNEKLFF
>TRBV14
CASSQDNPGSFSTDTQYF
>TRBV7-8
CASSPGTFQETQYF